This TCR beta chain was sequenced during a study of blood T cell repertoires in COVID-19. About the study: The United States, Italy and Spain supplied acute and convalescent COVID-19 samples.

Clones were read by immunoSEQ multiplex PCR, and TCRdb kept only the in-frame ones, dropping some. The profile covers a few hundred thousand clones, with approximately 85% appearing a single time and under 2.5% taken by the ten largest. Individuals drawn from 20 to 30 US areas were about 18 to 100 years old. Comment on this clone: The same CDR3 also results from other DNA sequences found in this sample.

Germline-derived CDR1 and CDR2 are ENHRY and SYGVKD. V dropped 3 bases and J dropped 1 base, with 7 bases sitting between them. This CDR3 has 14 residues. V usage is TRBV10-3 and J usage is TRBJ1-5, with D possibly being TRBD1 (6 bases). The TCR originated in a man aged 25 to 40 who had recovered from COVID-19. Sequenced: PBMCs or T cells enriched from blood (not recorded which). The CDR3 spells CAISEQGSNQPQHF. The CDR3 DNA is TGTGCCATCAGTGAACAGGGAAGCAATCAGCCCCAGCATTTT.